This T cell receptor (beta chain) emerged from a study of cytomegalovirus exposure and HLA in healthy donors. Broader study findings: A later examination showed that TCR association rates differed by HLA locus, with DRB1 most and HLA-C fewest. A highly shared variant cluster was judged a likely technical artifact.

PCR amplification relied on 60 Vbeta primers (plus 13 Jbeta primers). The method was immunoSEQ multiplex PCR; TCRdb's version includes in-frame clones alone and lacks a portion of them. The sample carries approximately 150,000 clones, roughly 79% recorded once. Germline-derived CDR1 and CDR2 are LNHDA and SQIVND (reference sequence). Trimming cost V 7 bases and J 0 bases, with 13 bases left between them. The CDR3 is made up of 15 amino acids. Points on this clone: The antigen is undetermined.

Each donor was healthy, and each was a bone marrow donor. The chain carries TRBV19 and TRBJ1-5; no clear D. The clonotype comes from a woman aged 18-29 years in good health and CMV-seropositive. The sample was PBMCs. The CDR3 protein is CASMGGHYSNQPQHF. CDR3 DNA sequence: TGTGCCAGTATGGGAGGGCACTATAGCAATCAGCCCCAGCATTTT.